The 23 T cell receptor beta chains reported below all come from one sample, sequenced in a study of CD8+ T cells in alopecia areata. Isolated RNA was reverse transcribed into cDNA used as the sequencing template. Clones were sequenced by immunoSEQ multiplex PCR, and TCRdb holds only the in-frame ones, with some missing. The repertoire holds around 290,000 clones, with roughly 64% as singletons. Noted treatment: oral pan-JAK inhibitor, 5-10 mg twice daily. Sequencing used CD4+ T cells sorted from blood, obtained at week 24, from a patient treated with tofacitinib. The receptors stem from a human donor with alopecia areata.

The chain joins TRBV7-2 to TRBJ2-5; D not certain. V lost 4 bases and J lost 5, with 11 bases in between. The CDR3 is 13 amino acids. CDR1 and CDR2 (germline): SGHTA, FQGNSA. This CDR3 is CASSSGRWETQYF. As DNA, the CDR3 is TGTGCCAGCAGCTCGGGTCGATGGGAGACCCAGTACTTC.

This chain connects TRBV30 to TRBJ1-3; the D is unclear. Between the trimmed V and J ends, which lost 7 bases and 0 bases, there was a span of 19 bases. Germline V gives CDR1 GTSNPN, CDR2 SVGIG (reference sequence). This CDR3 is 16 amino acids long. In DNA, the CDR3 is TGTGCCTCTACCTTAATCCCCCCTAGCTCTGGAAACACCATATATTTT. Its protein is CASTLIPPSSGNTIYF.

The rearrangement joins TRBV2 to TRBJ1-5; TRBD1 matches 7 bases. The germline V gene has CDR1 SNHLY and CDR2 FYNNEI. Trimming cost V 3 bases and J 5 bases; bases outside gene matches: 4. The CDR3 length is 14 residues. The CDR3 sequence: CASSETGSYQPQHF. CDR3 in DNA: TGTGCCAGCAGTGAGACAGGGTCCTATCAGCCCCAGCATTTT.

The chain employs TRBV19 and TRBJ2-7; no firm D call. The CDR3 runs to 13 residues. With 10 bases removed from V and 0 bases from J, the gap between germline ends came to 13 bases. CDR1 and CDR2 (germline): LNHDA, SQIVND (reference sequence). The CDR3 coding sequence is TGTGCCACTACCTCCCCGGGCTCCTACGAGCAGTACTTC. Its protein product is CATTSPGSYEQYF.

The chain combines TRBV4-3 with TRBJ2-2, with 9 bases fitting TRBD2. The CDR3 runs 13 residues. Germline V gives CDR1 LGHNA, CDR2 YSLEER. Trimming cost V 6 bases and J 5 bases; bases outside gene matches: 1. DNA for the CDR3: TGCGCCAGCAGAGCGGGGGGAACCGGGGAGCTGTTTTTT. Translated: CASRAGGTGELFF.

The chain joins TRBV5-4 to TRBJ2-5; the D gene is possibly TRBD1 (6 bases). The CDR3 has 14 residues. The germline V gene has CDR1 SGHNT and CDR2 YYREEE (reference sequence). V was trimmed by 0 bases and J by 5 bases, leaving 11 bases between them. CDR3 nucleotide sequence: TGTGCCAGCAGCTTGGCCACAAGGGGGGAGACCCAGTACTTC. Protein sequence: CASSLATRGETQYF.

This clone was observed a handful of times. The gene calls are TRBV10-3 and TRBJ1-5; 8 bases are a match to TRBD1. The CDR3 is 15 amino acids. Germline CDR1 reads ENHRY; CDR2 reads SYGVKD. Germline trimming cut 2 bases from V and 2 bases from J; bases unmatched to any gene: 2. The CDR3 DNA sequence: TGTGCCATCAGTGAGGGGACAGGAGGCAATCAGCCCCAGCATTTT. It is translated as CAISEGTGGNQPQHF.

This clone was seen more than once but under ten times. The chain has TRBV2 and TRBJ2-6; D gene uncertain. Looked up from germline, CDR1 is SNHLY and CDR2 is FYNNEI. With 4 bases removed from V and 0 bases from J, the gap between germline ends came to 4 bases. CDR3 size: 14 residues. The CDR3 nucleotides are TGTGCCAGCAGTGGTAACTCTGGGGCCAACGTCCTGACTTTC. It specifies CASSGNSGANVLTF.

This clone was seen a single time. CDR3 nucleotides: TGCGCCAGCAGCGTGGGACAGGAGTATGGCTACACCTTC. It encodes CASSVGQEYGYTF. The V gene is TRBV5-1, the J gene TRBJ1-2, with 8 positions matching TRBD1. This CDR3 has 13 residues. Germline V gene sequence: CDR1 SGHRS, CDR2 YFSETQ. V lost 4 bases and J lost 5; bases outside the gene matches: 4.

This rearrangement joins TRBV10-3 to TRBJ2-5; the D call may be TRBD1 or TRBD2 (5 bases each). The V end lost 5 bases, the J end lost 7 bases, and 11 bases lay between the germline ends. CDR1 ENHRY and CDR2 SYGVKD come from the germline V gene. The CDR3 totals 12 residues. The CDR3 DNA reads TGTGCCATCAGTCAAGAGGGGTCGACCCAGTACTTC. This translates into CAISQEGSTQYF.

The chain carries TRBV30 and TRBJ2-2, with D perhaps assigned TRBD1 or TRBD2 (6 bases each). The ends were cut back, 4 bases at V and 4 bases at J, with 19 bases in the middle. The CDR3 length is 16 residues. Germline V gene data show CDR1 as GTSNPN and CDR2 as SVGIG (reference sequence). This CDR3 reads CAWNPGARDTTGELFF. Here the CDR3 DNA reads TGTGCCTGGAATCCGGGGGCAAGGGACACCACCGGGGAGCTGTTTTTT.

The V gene is TRBV5-1, the J gene TRBJ2-7; D may be TRBD1 (6 bases). The V and J ends lost 0 bases and 4 bases respectively, with 17 bases between them. The CDR3 sequence is 16 residues long. The germline CDR1 and CDR2 sequences are SGHRS and YFSETQ. The CDR3 sequence is CASSLAGGRGTYEQYF. The CDR3 nucleotides read TGCGCCAGCAGCTTGGCGGGCGGCAGGGGCACTTACGAGCAGTACTTC.

The J gene is TRBJ2-3, the V gene TRBV30, with 10 bases that match TRBD2. The V segment lost 1 base and the J segment 1 base; nucleotides outside the gene matches: 2. The germline V gene has CDR1 GTSNPN and CDR2 SVGIG (reference sequence). The CDR3 loop spans 15 amino acids. The chain's CDR3 is CAWSGTSGRTDTQYF. The CDR3 DNA reads TGTGCCTGGAGTGGGACTAGCGGTCGCACAGATACGCAGTATTTT.

The gene calls are TRBV5-1 and TRBJ2-3; D is unresolved. Germline V lookup: CDR1 SGHRS, CDR2 YFSETQ. CDR3 length: 13 residues. Trimming removed 1 base at V and 6 bases at J, with 9 bases between. The CDR3 nucleotides are TGCGCCAGCAGCTTGTTTAGTGGGGATACGCAGTATTTT. Its translation is CASSLFSGDTQYF.

CDR3 DNA: TGCAGCGTTGACGGCGCCTACGAGCAGTACTTC. This sequence encodes CSVDGAYEQYF. The gene calls are TRBV29-1 and TRBJ2-5; D uncertain. TRBJ2-7 matches the DNA end more closely, so the J call is doubtful. This CDR3 contains 11 residues. CDR1 and CDR2 (germline): SQVTM, ANQGSEA.

The table lists this clone with a few counts. The gene calls are TRBV28 and TRBJ2-3; the D gene is possibly TRBD2 (6 bases). The CDR3 consists of 16 residues. The V end lost 2 bases, the J end lost 3 bases, and 15 bases lay between the germline ends. The V gene's germline CDR1 is MDHEN and CDR2 SYDVKM. DNA of the CDR3: TGTGCCAGCAGTTTAATCGCGGGGTCGGGGACAGATACGCAGTATTTT. Translated, it gives CASSLIAGSGTDTQYF.

The chain recombines TRBV30 with TRBJ2-1; TRBD1 is a possible D gene (5 bases). This CDR3 has 17 residues. Trimming removed 3 bases from V and 2 bases from J, with 20 bases in between. Germline V gene data show CDR1 as GTSNPN and CDR2 as SVGIG (reference sequence). Written as DNA, the CDR3 is TGTGCCTGGAGGGACGCCACGTGGGGCAGCCCCTACAATGAGCAGTTCTTC. Its translation: CAWRDATWGSPYNEQFF.

This clone appeared a few times. V is TRBV4-1 and J is TRBJ1-1; the match to TRBD1 covers 11 bases. Trimming cost V 4 bases and J 2 bases; bases outside gene matches: 3. The germline V gene encodes CDR1 MGHRA and CDR2 YSYEKL. This CDR3 region has 15 residues. Here the CDR3 DNA reads TGCGCCAGCAGCCTTGGACAGGGGGCCAACACTGAAGCTTTCTTT. Protein: CASSLGQGANTEAFF.

V usage is TRBV9 and J usage is TRBJ2-1; TRBD2 matches at 13 bases. Unmatched junction bases numbered 4, after V lost 4 bases and J lost 6 bases. This CDR3 comprises 15 residues. Germline V lookup: CDR1 SGDLS, CDR2 YYNGEE. In DNA, the CDR3 is TGTGCCAGCAGCTTCGGACTAGCGGGGGCCAATGAGCAGTTCTTC. It yields the protein CASSFGLAGANEQFF.

This chain uses TRBV4-2 with TRBJ1-1, with D perhaps TRBD1 (6 bases). Germline CDR1 LGHNA, CDR2 YNFKEQ. The CDR3 runs 14 residues. Trimming shortened V by 8 bases and J by 1 base, and 14 bases separated the two germline ends. Here the CDR3 DNA reads TGTGCCAGCGAGGTTTCGGGACAGAACACTGAAGCTTTCTTT. Translation gives CASEVSGQNTEAFF.

V is TRBV15 and J is TRBJ1-5; possibly TRBD1 for D (5 bases). Germline CDR1 LNHNV, CDR2 YYDKDF (reference sequence). The V end was cut by 0 bases, the J end by 7 bases, with 22 bases between. The CDR3 contains 18 residues. The CDR3, as DNA: TGTGCCACCAGCAGAGATTTTGACCGACGAGGGGTTTGGCAGCCCCAGCATTTT. Its protein is CATSRDFDRRGVWQPQHF.

This clone has only one observation. The CDR3: CAWSYQEGGYTF. The CDR3 DNA is TGTGCCTGGAGCTATCAGGAAGGTGGCTACACCTTC. The chain carries TRBV30 and TRBJ1-2; D ambiguous. The CDR3 is 12 amino acids. V lost 3 bases to trimming and J lost 7 bases, with 12 bases between them. Per germline, CDR1 GTSNPN and CDR2 SVGIG (reference sequence).

The chain uses TRBV30 and TRBJ2-2; D remains ambiguous. V dropped 2 bases and J dropped 8 bases, with 21 bases sitting between them. Germline V gene sequence: CDR1 GTSNPN, CDR2 SVGIG (reference sequence). The CDR3 length is 16 residues. Written as DNA, the CDR3 is TGTGCCTGGAGTAGGCCTCACCCCGTCGGTTCGGGGGAGCTGTTTTTT. This gives the protein CAWSRPHPVGSGELFF.